Listed here are 14 T cell receptor beta chains from one sample, sequenced in a study of cytomegalovirus exposure and HLA in healthy donors listed by TCRdb under 2017. Libraries were prepared through the immunoSEQ multiplex PCR assay. A mixture of 60 forward primers for TCR Vbeta segments and 13 reverse primers for TCR Jbeta segments was used in the multiplex PCR. TCRdb took over this immuneACCESS table, retaining in-frame rearrangements with V and J assigned. Such tables are incomplete; in checked studies, under half of the missing clones stem from an unresolved V gene, and the remainder is unexplained. The table for this sample shows 87,000 or so clones. The top ten clonotypes cover 15% of the sample. Sequenced sample: PBMCs. These receptors originate from a man aged 50 to 59 in good health and CMV-seropositive.

The rearrangement links TRBV6-5 to TRBJ2-2, with 8 bases matching TRBD2. Trimming removed 10 bases from V and 6 bases from J; junction bases left unmatched: 4. The CDR3 length is 12 residues. The germline gives CDR1 MNHEY, CDR2 SVGAGI. CDR3 loop: CATSGWAGELFF. The CDR3 DNA is TGTGCCACTAGCGGGTGGGCCGGGGAGCTGTTTTTT.

In DNA form, the CDR3 reads TGTGCCAGCAGCTTAAACAGGGGGCCGGAGCCCCAGCATTTT. This gives the protein CASSLNRGPEPQHF. The gene calls are TRBV7-2 and TRBJ1-5; 9 bases are a match to TRBD1. This CDR3 has 14 residues. Germline CDR1 SGHTA, CDR2 FQGNSA. The trim removed 2 bases at V and 8 bases at J, leaving 4 bases unmatched.

The V call is TRBV7-9, the J call TRBJ1-2, with 7 bases identical to TRBD1. Per germline, CDR1 SEHNR and CDR2 FQNEAQ (reference sequence). The V and J ends lost 5 bases and 6 bases, in that order; junction bases with no gene match: 6. The CDR3 contains 13 residues. DNA of the CDR3: TGTGCCAGCAGCCAAGGGGGCGCGGATGGCTACACCTTC. Its protein product is CASSQGGADGYTF.

This chain connects TRBV19 to TRBJ1-2; 7 nucleotides agree with TRBD1. This CDR3 is built from 14 residues. V lost 5 bases and J lost 4; bases outside the gene matches: 7. CDR1 and CDR2 (germline): LNHDA, SQIVND (reference sequence). The CDR3 DNA reads TGTGCCAGTAGTCCGCCACAGGGGCCCTATGGCTACACCTTC. Encoded protein: CASSPPQGPYGYTF.

The chain uses TRBV5-6 and TRBJ1-5, with D tentatively TRBD1 (5 bases). V was cut by 3 bases and J by 1 base, with 23 bases left in between. This CDR3 comprises 19 residues. CDR1 is SGHDT and CDR2 is YYEEEE in the germline V gene. The CDR3 sequence: CASSSTSSSHRGSNQPQHF. CDR3 nucleotide sequence: TGTGCCAGCAGCTCGACCTCCTCCAGTCACCGGGGGAGCAATCAGCCCCAGCATTTT.

V is TRBV7-2 and J is TRBJ2-7; the D gene is possibly TRBD1 (6 bases). The CDR3 extends over 14 amino acids. Trimming took 2 bases from V and 2 from J, leaving 10 bases between them. Germline values: CDR1 SGHTA, CDR2 FQGNSA. CDR3 amino acids: CASSLFRGPYEQYV. Here the CDR3 DNA reads TGTGCCAGCAGCTTATTCAGGGGCCCCTACGAGCAGTACGTC.

CDR3 in DNA: TGTGCCTTAGACTCCTCCGTCTCCTACAATGAGCAGTTCTTC. This sequence encodes CALDSSVSYNEQFF. The V gene is TRBV30, the J gene TRBJ2-1, with D unresolved. Germline CDR1 GTSNPN, CDR2 SVGIG (reference sequence). This CDR3 is 14 amino acids long. Trimming left V 7 bases short and J 0 bases short, with 13 bases between.

The CDR3 nucleotides are TGCGCCAGCGGTAAGGGACAGACCTACAATGAGCAGTTCTTC. Translating gives CASGKGQTYNEQFF. The chain joins TRBV5-1 to TRBJ2-1, with 7 bases that match TRBD1. The V gene end was trimmed by 7 bases and the J gene end by 2 bases; junction bases not matched to a gene: 6. Per the germline V gene, CDR1 is SGHRS and CDR2 is YFSETQ. The CDR3 loop spans 14 amino acids.

This chain connects TRBV12-5 to TRBJ2-6, with D possibly TRBD1 on 5 matching bases. V was shortened by 4 bases and J by 4 bases, with 14 bases between the two germline ends. From germline, CDR1 is LGHNT and CDR2 FRNRAP. The CDR3 loop spans 16 amino acids. CDR3 amino acids: CASGSQAALGANVLTF. In DNA, the CDR3 is TGTGCTAGTGGTTCACAGGCCGCTCTAGGGGCCAACGTCCTGACTTTC.

J is TRBJ1-4 and V is TRBV4-1; D not resolved. Germline assignment: CDR1 MGHRA and CDR2 YSYEKL. The CDR3 is 15 amino acids. Trimming took 2 bases from V and 4 from J, leaving 11 bases between them. The CDR3 region has the DNA TGCGCCAGCAGCCAATGGTGGCAGAATAATGAAAAACTGTTTTTT. Amino acid sequence: CASSQWWQNNEKLFF.

The V and J genes are TRBV10-3 and TRBJ2-1; TRBD2 matches at 10 bases. The CDR3 loop spans 15 amino acids. The ends lost 7 bases at V and 4 bases at J; junction bases unmatched: 7. Per the germline V gene, CDR1 is ENHRY and CDR2 is SYGVKD. CDR3 loop: CAINRAGGIYNEQFF. CDR3 nucleotide sequence: TGTGCCATCAATAGAGCGGGAGGGATATACAATGAGCAGTTCTTC.

This sequence joins TRBV5-4 and TRBJ2-5; TRBD1 agrees at 9 bases. Germline V gene sequence: CDR1 SGHNT, CDR2 YYREEE (reference sequence). The CDR3 runs to 14 residues. The J segment lost 5 bases and the V segment lost 4 bases, leaving 6 bases of the junction unmatched. This CDR3 is CASSGRDREETQYF. CDR3 nucleotides: TGTGCCAGCAGCGGCCGGGACAGGGAGGAGACCCAGTACTTC. Complete variable domain (other parts from reference TRBV5-4 and TRBJ2-5): ETGVTQSPTHLIKTRGQQVTLRCSSQSGHNTVSWYQQALGQGPQFIFQYYREEENGRGNFPPRFSGLQFPNYSSELNVNALELDDSALYLCASSGRDREETQYFGPGTRLLVL.

This chain links TRBV11-3 with TRBJ2-1, with 10 bases that match TRBD2. The germline gives CDR1 SGHNT, CDR2 YENEEA. J lost 9 bases, V lost 6 bases, and 11 bases had no gene match. This CDR3 has 15 amino acids. The CDR3 spells CASRNLAGDGGEQFF. The CDR3 nucleotides read TGTGCCAGCAGGAACCTAGCGGGAGATGGAGGTGAGCAGTTCTTC.

The V and J genes are TRBV6-5 and TRBJ2-1; D is possibly TRBD1 (6 bases). Germline V gene sequence: CDR1 MNHEY, CDR2 SVGAGI. Trimming removed 5 bases from V and 5 bases from J, with 13 bases in between. The CDR3 has 14 residues. The DNA for the CDR3 is TGTGCCAGCAGTGGACAGACCAACAACAATGAGCAGTTCTTC. This translates into CASSGQTNNNEQFF.